The T cell receptor (beta chain) under discussion was sequenced for a study of T-cell reconstitution after alpha-beta-depleted transplantation in children. During its preparation, the TCRbeta library received unique molecular identifiers. TCRdb ran MiXCR on the PCR reads and lists one entry per CDR3 protein. The sample shows about 420,000 distinct CDR3 sequences, under 20% of them seen only once. This clonotype was counted only a few times. Its antigen is undetermined. General study points: Expanded graft clones numbering several hundred reportedly gave rise to alpha-beta T cells about two months after transplant. T-cell numbers and diversity one year post-transplant derived largely from freshly generated T cells.

This TCR was sampled from a boy under three years old who had a stem cell transplant for Wiskott-Aldrich syndrome, so the T cells may come from the graft donor. The sample here was PBMCs, mostly from graft donor cells, taken 360 days after TCRalphabeta/CD19-depleted stem cell transplant.

The CDR3 DNA sequence: TGTGCCAGCAGCTTGTTGGTGAACACTGAAGCTTTCTTT. It yields the protein CASSLLVNTEAFF. The gene calls are TRBV5-6 and TRBJ1-1, with D unclear. The CDR3 consists of 13 residues. Germline V lookup: CDR1 SGHDT, CDR2 YYEEEE. Trimming left V 1 base short and J 0 bases short, with 4 bases between. Filled out from reference TRBV5-6 and TRBJ1-1, the complete variable domain reads DAGVTQSPTHLIKTRGQQVTLRCSPKSGHDTVSWYQQALGQGPQFIFQYYEEEERQRGNFPDRFSGHQFPNYSSELNVNALLLGDSALYLCASSLLVNTEAFFGQGTRLTVV.